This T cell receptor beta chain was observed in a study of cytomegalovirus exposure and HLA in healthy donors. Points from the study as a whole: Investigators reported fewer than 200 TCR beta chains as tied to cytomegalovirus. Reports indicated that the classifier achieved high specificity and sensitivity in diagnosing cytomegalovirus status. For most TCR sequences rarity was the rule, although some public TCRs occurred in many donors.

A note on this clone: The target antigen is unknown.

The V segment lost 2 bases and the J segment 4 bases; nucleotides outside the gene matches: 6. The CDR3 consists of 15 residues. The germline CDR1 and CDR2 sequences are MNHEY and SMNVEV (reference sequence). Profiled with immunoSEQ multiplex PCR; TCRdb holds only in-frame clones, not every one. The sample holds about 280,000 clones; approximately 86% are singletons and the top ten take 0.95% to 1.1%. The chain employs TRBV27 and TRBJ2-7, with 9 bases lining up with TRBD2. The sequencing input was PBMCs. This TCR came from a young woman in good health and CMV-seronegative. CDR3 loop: CASSLKREDGYEQYF. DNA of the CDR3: TGTGCCAGCAGTTTAAAGCGGGAGGACGGGTACGAGCAGTACTTC.